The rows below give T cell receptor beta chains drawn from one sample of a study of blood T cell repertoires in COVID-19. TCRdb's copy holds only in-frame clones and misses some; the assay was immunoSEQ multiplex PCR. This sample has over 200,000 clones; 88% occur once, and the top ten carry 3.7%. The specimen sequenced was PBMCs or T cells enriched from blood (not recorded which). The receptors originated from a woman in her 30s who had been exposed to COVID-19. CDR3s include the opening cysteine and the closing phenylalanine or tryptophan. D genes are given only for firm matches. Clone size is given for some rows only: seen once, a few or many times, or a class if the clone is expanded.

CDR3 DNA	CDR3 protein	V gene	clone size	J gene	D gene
TGTGCCAGCAGTCCAACTCACACTGAAGCTTTCTTT	CASSPTHTEAFF	TRBV28	.	TRBJ1-1	.
TGTGCCAGCAGTGACATGGGCCAGATCAGCTACAATGAGCAGTTCTTC	CASSDMGQISYNEQFF	TRBV25-1	.	TRBJ2-1	.
TGTGCCACCAGCAGAGATCTCTTACAGAACACTGAAGCTTTCTTT	CATSRDLLQNTEAFF	TRBV15	.	TRBJ1-1	.
TGTGCCATCAGTGAGTGGCGGGAAGAGACCCAGTACTTC	CAISEWREETQYF	TRBV10-3	.	TRBJ2-5	.
TGTGCCAGCAGTACCGGGACAATCTACGAGCAGTACTTC	CASSTGTIYEQYF	TRBV27	.	TRBJ2-7	.
TGTGCCAGCAGCCAGGGTGTGGGAACCTACGAGCAGTACTTC	CASSQGVGTYEQYF	TRBV7-9	.	TRBJ2-7	.
TGTGCCAGCAGTTTGAACACAGGCCACTACAATGAGCAGTTCTTC	CASSLNTGHYNEQFF	TRBV28	.	TRBJ2-1	.
TGTGCCACCTCAGGGATTGCCGGATACGAGCAGTACTTC	CATSGIAGYEQYF	TRBV19	.	TRBJ2-7	.
TGTGCCAGCAGATCCGCAGGGTTATCTAATGAAAAACTGTTTTTT	CASRSAGLSNEKLFF	TRBV6-5	.	TRBJ1-4	.
TGTGCCAGCAGCCCTATGATGGCAGGGCGTAACGGTGGGGCCAACGTCCTGACTTTC	CASSPMMAGRNGGANVLTF	TRBV6-2/TRBV6-3	.	TRBJ2-6	.
TGCAGTGCCGAGAACCAAGAGACCCAGTACTTC	CSAENQETQYF	TRBV20-1	.	TRBJ2-5	.
TGCAGCGTTGGAGGTGCATCTAGCACAGATACGCAGTATTTT	CSVGGASSTDTQYF	TRBV29-1	.	TRBJ2-3	.
TGTGCCAGCAGTTCCGGGAGACAGGGGGGGCACCGCCTTATTACAACTAATGAAAAACTGTTTTTT	CASSSGRQGGHRLITTNEKLFF	TRBV27	.	TRBJ1-4	TRBD1
TGCGCCAGCAGCTTGAATGCAGCTAACTATGGCTACACCTTC	CASSLNAANYGYTF	TRBV5-1	few	TRBJ1-2	.
TGTGCCTGGAGTGTAGGGGGACAAGTGAACACTGAAGCTTTCTTT	CAWSVGGQVNTEAFF	TRBV30	.	TRBJ1-1	.
TGTGCCAGCAGTTTGGAACAGGGGAACACTGAAGCTTTCTTT	CASSLEQGNTEAFF	TRBV27	.	TRBJ1-1	.
TGTGCCAGCGGGACAGATCGAACCTCACCCCTCCACTTT	CASGTDRTSPLHF	TRBV6-5	.	TRBJ1-6	TRBD1
TGTGCCAGCAGTGGAGGGGACAGGGGCAAGCCCCAGCATTTT	CASSGGDRGKPQHF	TRBV27	.	TRBJ1-5	TRBD1
TGTGCCAGCACCGACGACGGCGGAGGTATATGGGAGACCCAGTACTTC	CASTDDGGGIWETQYF	TRBV5-6	.	TRBJ2-5	.
TGTGCCAGCAGTGAAGTGTCACAGTTCTACGAGCAGTACTTC	CASSEVSQFYEQYF	TRBV25-1	few	TRBJ2-7	.
TGTGCCAGCAGCCAGAGGACAGGATTAAACAATGAGCAGTTCTTC	CASSQRTGLNNEQFF	TRBV3-1/TRBV3-2	.	TRBJ2-1	TRBD1
TGTGCCAGCTCACCAAAGTCGACTAGATTTTTCACAGATACGCAGTATTTT	CASSPKSTRFFTDTQYF	TRBV18	.	TRBJ2-3	.
TGTGCCAGCAGCTTCCCGGGACTAGCGATAAATGAGCAGTTCTTC	CASSFPGLAINEQFF	TRBV11-1	.	TRBJ2-1	TRBD2
TGTGCCAGCAGGCTGATGACAGGGGCCTTACATTCACCCCTCCACTTT	CASRLMTGALHSPLHF	TRBV28	.	TRBJ1-6	TRBD1
TGTGCCAGCAGCCAACTTAATGAGCAGTTCTTC	CASSQLNEQFF	TRBV4-2	few	TRBJ2-1	.
TGTGCCAGCAGTTACGGGCAACCAAGCTCTGGAAACACCATATATTTT	CASSYGQPSSGNTIYF	TRBV6-5	.	TRBJ1-3	.
TGTGCCAGCAGCGTAGGGACGGGAGGCCACAATGAGCAGTTCTTC	CASSVGTGGHNEQFF	TRBV9	.	TRBJ2-1	TRBD2
TGTGCCAGCAGTGCGACTACTATGCCCCCGTATTTT	CASSATTMPPYF	TRBV2	.	TRBJ2-3	.
TGTGCCAGCAGCCAAGAGCCGAGAGCGTGGGAGACCCAGTACTTC	CASSQEPRAWETQYF	TRBV14	.	TRBJ2-5	.
TGCGCCAGCAGCCCCGGGACATTAGCCTACGAGCAGTACTTC	CASSPGTLAYEQYF	TRBV5-1	.	TRBJ2-7	.
TGTGCCAGCAGTGAGGCTAGCGGGAGTACGCAGTATTTT	CASSEASGSTQYF	TRBV6-4	.	TRBJ2-3	TRBD2